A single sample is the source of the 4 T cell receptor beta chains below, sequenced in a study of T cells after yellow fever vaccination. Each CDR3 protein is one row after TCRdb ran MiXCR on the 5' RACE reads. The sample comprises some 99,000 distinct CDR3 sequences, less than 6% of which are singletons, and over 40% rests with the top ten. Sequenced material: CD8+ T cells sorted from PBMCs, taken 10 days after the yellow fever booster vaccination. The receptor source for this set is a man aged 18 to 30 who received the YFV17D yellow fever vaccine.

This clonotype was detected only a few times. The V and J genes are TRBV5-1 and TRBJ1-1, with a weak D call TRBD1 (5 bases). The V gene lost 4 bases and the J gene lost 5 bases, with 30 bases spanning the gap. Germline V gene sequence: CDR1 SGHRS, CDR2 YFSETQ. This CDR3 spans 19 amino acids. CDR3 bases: TGCGCCAGCAGCGCCCATTCCGGGACGGCGGCGGAGGGTTGGACTGAAGCTTTCTTT. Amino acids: CASSAHSGTAAEGWTEAFF.

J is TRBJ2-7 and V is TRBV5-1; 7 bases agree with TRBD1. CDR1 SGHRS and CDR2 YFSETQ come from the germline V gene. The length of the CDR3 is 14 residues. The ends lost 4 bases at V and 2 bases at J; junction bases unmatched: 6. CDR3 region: CASSRFQGAYEQYV. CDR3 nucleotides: TGCGCCAGCAGCCGCTTCCAGGGGGCCTACGAGCAGTACGTC.

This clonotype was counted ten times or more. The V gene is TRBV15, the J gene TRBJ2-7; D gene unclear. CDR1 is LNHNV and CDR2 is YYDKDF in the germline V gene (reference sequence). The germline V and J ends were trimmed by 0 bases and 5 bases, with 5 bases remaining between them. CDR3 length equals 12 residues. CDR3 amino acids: CATSRDRNEQYV. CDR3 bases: TGTGCCACCAGCAGAGATAGAAACGAGCAGTACGTC.

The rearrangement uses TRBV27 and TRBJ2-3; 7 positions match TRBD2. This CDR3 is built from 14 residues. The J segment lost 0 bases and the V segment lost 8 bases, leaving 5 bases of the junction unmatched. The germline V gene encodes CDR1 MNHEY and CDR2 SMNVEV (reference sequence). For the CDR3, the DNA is TGTGCCAGCCAAAGCGGGGCAAGCACAGATACGCAGTATTTT. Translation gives CASQSGASTDTQYF.